A selection of T cell receptor beta chains follows, all from one sample in a study of neurological immune-mediated disorders. TCRdb used MiXCR to reprocess the 5' RACE reads, holding one entry per CDR3 protein. Among about 36,000 distinct CDR3 sequences listed, around a tenth were seen once. What was sequenced was PBMCs. These receptors all stem from a woman aged 25 to 39 with HTLV-1-associated myelopathy (HAM/TSP). Both conserved end residues are part of each CDR3. D genes are given only for firm matches. Not all rows give a size; the values are once, few, many and, for expanded clones, a class.

j_gene	v_gene	abundance	d_gene	CDR3nt	CDR3aa
TRBJ1-6	TRBV12-3/TRBV12-4	many	-	TGTGCCAGCAGTTCCTCACCCGTCTGGGGTAGAGAAAATTCACCCCTCCACTTT	CASSSSPVWGRENSPLHF
TRBJ2-6	TRBV5-5	many	TRBD2	TGTGCCAGCGCCCCTAGCGGGGGGGCCAACGTCCTGACTTTC	CASAPSGGANVLTF
TRBJ1-1	TRBV30	many	-	TGTGCCTGGAGTAGACGGGGCACTGAAGCTTTCTTT	CAWSRRGTEAFF
TRBJ1-5	TRBV5-1	medium-sized	-	TGCGCCAGCAGCTTGGACGGCCAGGGAAATCAGCCCCAGCATTTT	CASSLDGQGNQPQHF
TRBJ1-1	TRBV30	-	-	TGTGCCTGGAGTCTGTGGGTTTCCACTGAAGCTTTCTTT	CAWSLWVSTEAFF
TRBJ2-7	TRBV7-9	once	-	TGTGCCAGCAGCCGGGATAGGGAACGCGGGCAGTACTTC	CASSRDRERGQYF
TRBJ2-7	TRBV18	many	TRBD1	TGTGCCAGCTCACTTTCGTCCGTTAGGGACAGACACGAGCAGTACTTC	CASSLSSVRDRHEQYF
TRBJ1-2	TRBV7-8	many	-	TGTGCCAGCAGCCCAAGTACTAACTATGGCTACACCTTC	CASSPSTNYGYTF
TRBJ1-2	TRBV20-1	many	TRBD1	TGCAGTGCTAGAGAGGGGACAGGGGGCCATGGCTACACCTTC	CSAREGTGGHGYTF
TRBJ1-2	TRBV5-1	medium-sized	TRBD1	TGCGCCAGCAGCGGGACAGACTATGGCTACACCTTC	CASSGTDYGYTF
TRBJ1-1	TRBV20-1	many	-	TGCAGTGCTAGGATTTGGGGATCCACTGAAGCTTTCTTT	CSARIWGSTEAFF
TRBJ2-3	TRBV20-1	many	TRBD2	TGCAGTGCTTGGAACAGAACTAGCGGGGCCACAGATACGCAGTATTTT	CSAWNRTSGATDTQYF
TRBJ2-7	TRBV7-9	many	TRBD2	TGTGCCAGCAGCTTCTCGGTACTAGCGGGGTTTGGGCAGTACTTC	CASSFSVLAGFGQYF
TRBJ2-3	TRBV6-6	many	TRBD1	TGTGCCAGCAGGGGTACACAGGGGTTTTTAGCACAGGCAAGGACAGATACGCAGTATTTT	CASRGTQGFLAQARTDTQYF
TRBJ2-5	TRBV20-1	-	TRBD2	TGCAGTGCTAAGCGGGGGGTAGGATCGGAGACCCAGTACTTC	CSAKRGVGSETQYF
TRBJ2-7	TRBV11-2	-	TRBD1	TGTGCCAGCAGTACAGGGGTGTTGCGCGAGCAGTACTTC	CASSTGVLREQYF
TRBJ2-4	TRBV5-1	many	-	TGCGCCAGCAGCTCGGGGGTGGACAAAAACATTCAGTACTTC	CASSSGVDKNIQYF
TRBJ1-6	TRBV27	once	-	TGTGCCAGCAGGGCAGGCTGGGGCCGCGATACTTCACCCCTCCACTTT	CASRAGWGRDTSPLHF
TRBJ1-1	TRBV20-1	many	-	TGCAGTGCCCTCCCTGGGGGTGGGAACACTGAAGCTTTCTTT	CSALPGGGNTEAFF
TRBJ1-5	TRBV20-1	many	-	TGCAGTGCTAGAAGGGGGAGCGGTCAGCCCCAGCATTTT	CSARRGSGQPQHF
TRBJ2-1	TRBV30	many	-	TGTGCCTGGAGTGTACAAGGAATGGCGCAGTTCTTC	CAWSVQGMAQFF
TRBJ1-1	TRBV20-1	many	TRBD1	TGCAGTGCCCGTCCCGGGACAGTGAACACTGAAGCTTTCTTT	CSARPGTVNTEAFF
TRBJ2-6	TRBV5-1	many	-	TGCGCCAGCAGCTTGGTCGCGCCAGGGTCTGGGGCCAACGTCCTGACTTTC	CASSLVAPGSGANVLTF
TRBJ2-3	TRBV5-1	many	TRBD1	TGCGCCAGCAGCTTGCAGGGGGCTTACACAGATACGCAGTATTTT	CASSLQGAYTDTQYF
TRBJ2-3	TRBV7-3	many	-	TGTGCCAGCAGCCCCATTCCCCGGGGGGCTGGGACAGATACGCAGTATTTT	CASSPIPRGAGTDTQYF
TRBJ2-3	TRBV20-1	medium-sized	TRBD2	TGCAGCGCACTAGCGGGGGGGCTGGATACGCAGTATTTT	CSALAGGLDTQYF
TRBJ1-1	TRBV12-3/TRBV12-4	many	TRBD1	TGTGCCAGCAGTAGACAGGGTAACACTGAAGCTTTCTTT	CASSRQGNTEAFF
TRBJ1-2	TRBV20-1	many	-	TGCAGTCTACCTGGCTGGGGAGCCTATGGCTACACCTTC	CSLPGWGAYGYTF
TRBJ2-3	TRBV24-1	-	TRBD1	TGTGCCACCAGTGATTCTGCCACAGGGGGCCCGCCCACAGATACGCAGTATTTT	CATSDSATGGPPTDTQYF
TRBJ2-1	TRBV20-1	many	TRBD1	TGCAGTGCTAGAGCCCCTGACAGGGTAAATGGCAATGAGCAGTTCTTC	CSARAPDRVNGNEQFF
TRBJ2-2	TRBV2	many	TRBD1	TGTGCCAGCAGAAGAACAGGGGCCCTCACCGGGGAGCTGTTTTTT	CASRRTGALTGELFF
TRBJ1-1	TRBV7-2	many	-	TGTGCCAGCAGCCTTGGGGGAATCGGGACGCCCAACACTGAAGCTTTCTTT	CASSLGGIGTPNTEAFF
TRBJ2-7	TRBV6-5	many	TRBD1	TGTGCCAGCAGTTACAGGGGGCCAGGAGTCTCCTACGAGCAGTACTTC	CASSYRGPGVSYEQYF
TRBJ1-6	TRBV6-2/TRBV6-3	-	-	TGTGCCAGCACCTCGACTACCTATAATTCACCCCTCCACTTT	CASTSTTYNSPLHF
TRBJ2-7	TRBV13	many	-	TGTGCCAGCAGCTCGTACGAGCAGTACTTC	CASSSYEQYF
TRBJ2-3	TRBV3-1	many	TRBD2	TGTGCCAGCAGCCAACCGGGGGGGGGAGATACGCAGTATTTT	CASSQPGGGDTQYF
TRBJ1-2	TRBV5-1	many	-	TGCGCCAGCAGCTGGGCCGCCCCGTCTAGGGTCCTCTATGGCTACACCTTC	CASSWAAPSRVLYGYTF
TRBJ2-7	TRBV20-1	many	-	TGCAGAGTCAAAGGCGGGGAAACCGAGCAGTACTTC	CRVKGGETEQYF
TRBJ2-6	TRBV29-1	many	-	TGCAGCGTTGAAACTAGGGCCAACGTCCTGACTTTC	CSVETRANVLTF
TRBJ2-3	TRBV20-1	many	TRBD1	TGCAGTGCTTCTCCGGGACAGGGGGTTACAGATACGCAGTATTTT	CSASPGQGVTDTQYF
TRBJ2-7	TRBV5-1	many	TRBD2	TGCGCCAGCAGTTCCGGATCTAGCGGGGCCTCCTACGAGCAGTACTTC	CASSSGSSGASYEQYF
TRBJ2-2	TRBV20-1	many	-	TGCAGTGCTAGAGTACCCCGGGGCAGGGTTATGGGGAACACCGGGGAGCTGTTTTTT	CSARVPRGRVMGNTGELFF
TRBJ2-2	TRBV14	many	-	TGTGCCAGCAGCCAAGAGCACAGGGCTACCGGGGAGCTGTTTTTT	CASSQEHRATGELFF
TRBJ2-1	TRBV20-1	many	-	TGCAGTGCGCTTGGACAGAACTCCTACAATGAGCAGTTCTTC	CSALGQNSYNEQFF
TRBJ2-7	TRBV5-1	many	-	TGCGCCAGCAGCCGCCATCCCACCGCCTACGAGCAGTACTTC	CASSRHPTAYEQYF
TRBJ1-1	TRBV20-1	many	TRBD1	TGCAGTGCTAGAGGGTACGGACAGGAGGATTCCATCATGAACACTGAAGCTTTCTTT	CSARGYGQEDSIMNTEAFF
TRBJ2-2	TRBV20-1	many	TRBD2	TGCAGTGCTAGAACTAGCGGGTTACCGGCCGGGGAGCTGTTTTTT	CSARTSGLPAGELFF
TRBJ2-7	TRBV20-1	many	-	TGCAGTGCTAGAGATCCGCAGACACGATCCTACGAGCAGTACTTC	CSARDPQTRSYEQYF
TRBJ2-1	TRBV20-1	many	-	TGCAGTGCTAGAGGCGCGGCTGGTGAGCAGTTCTTC	CSARGAAGEQFF
TRBJ2-3	TRBV7-2	many	TRBD2	TGTGCCAGCAGCTTAGTTTCGGGGGGGGCCACAGATACGCAGTATTTT	CASSLVSGGATDTQYF
TRBJ1-1	TRBV20-1	many	TRBD1	TGCAGTGCTAGTCGACAGGGGTGGAGCACTGAAGCTTTCTTT	CSASRQGWSTEAFF
TRBJ2-2	TRBV10-1	-	-	TGCGCCAGCAGTGACGGAAACACCGGGGAGCTGTTTTTT	CASSDGNTGELFF
TRBJ2-3	TRBV29-1	many	TRBD2	TGCAGCACCCGACGGTCTAGCGGGATCACAGATACGCAGTATTTT	CSTRRSSGITDTQYF